Sequencing of this TCR beta chain was carried out in a study of blood T cell repertoires in COVID-19 (dated by TCRdb to 2019 to 2021). Regarding the study in general: Collaborator samples came from the United States, Italy and Spain and covered acute and convalescent phases of COVID-19. The material from the prospective study consisted of cDNA or gDNA derived from T cells, B-cell-depleted T cells, or PBMCs. Subjects who had been exposed to COVID-19, were actively infected with it, or had recovered from it provided the deeply sampled blood TCRbeta repertoires that made up the dataset. The repertoires were released in a freely available public database meant as a resource for research on the immune response to SARS-CoV-2. Samples were obtained from the ongoing ImmuneRACE study (first 160 participants) and from about 1,300 subjects provided by 6 global collaborators. Sample metadata almost always included a de-identified subject ID, COVID-19 status, age in years and sex. Where available, HLA class I and class II types were obtained from metadata supplied by the sample provider rather than from assay-based typing. Here is what the overall study found, with its caveats: How much clinical and demographic metadata was included differed by source and by participant, and the metadata was provided uncurated.

Each collaborating institution followed its own protocols to collect whole blood in K2EDTA tubes. For TCRbeta analysis, collaborator samples were shipped as frozen whole blood, as isolated PBMCs, or as DNA extracted from either sample type. With regard to this clone: Its antigen remains undetermined. No much larger clone is present one base from it, and per-base qualities are unavailable.

The immunoSEQ Assay, a bias-controlled multiplex PCR, was used to amplify TCRbeta CDR3 regions from genomic DNA. The paper's data handling went like this. The number of nucleated cells in each sample was estimated by amplification of reference gene primers within the assay. To quantify the absolute abundance of each unique TCRbeta CDR3 rearrangement, sequence reads were collapsed and filtered. For each sample, productive Simpson clonality was calculated by taking the square root of Simpson's diversity index across productive rearrangements. TCRdb took over this immuneACCESS table, retaining in-frame rearrangements with V and J assigned. Such tables are incomplete; in checked studies, under half of the missing clones stem from an unresolved V gene, and the remainder is unexplained. For V, J and clone size, that table is used; D and trimming come from the DNA. This sample gives 50,000 to 75,000 clones in total; 70% to 80% of them show up just once. About 22% of the sample lies in the top ten.

From a lookup of the germline V gene, CDR1 and CDR2 are MDHEN and SYDVKM. The CDR3 goes from the cysteine to the phenylalanine over 15 residues. The entry retains the CDR3 DNA only, 45 bases that are in frame from base 1. Clipping removes 7 bases from V and 0 bases from J, with 5 as the unmatched junction base count. The rearrangement combines TRBV28 with TRBJ1-5; 8 central bases correspond to TRBD1. The sample was peripheral blood. The receptor was derived from a man older than 75 with active or convalescent COVID-19. The CDR3 loop reads CASTRDRYSNQPQHF. The sequenced DNA: TGTGCCAGCACTCGGGACAGGTATAGCAATCAGCCCCAGCATTTT.